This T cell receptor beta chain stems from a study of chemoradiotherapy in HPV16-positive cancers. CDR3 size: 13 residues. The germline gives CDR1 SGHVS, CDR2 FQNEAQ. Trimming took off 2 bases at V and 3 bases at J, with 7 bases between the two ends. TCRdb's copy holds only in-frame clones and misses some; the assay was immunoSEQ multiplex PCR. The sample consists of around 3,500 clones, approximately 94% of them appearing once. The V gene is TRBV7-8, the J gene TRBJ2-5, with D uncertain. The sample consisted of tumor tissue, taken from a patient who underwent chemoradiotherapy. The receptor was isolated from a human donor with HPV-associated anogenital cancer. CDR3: CASSLIPEETQYF. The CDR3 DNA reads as TGTGCCAGCAGCTTAATTCCCGAAGAGACCCAGTACTTC.